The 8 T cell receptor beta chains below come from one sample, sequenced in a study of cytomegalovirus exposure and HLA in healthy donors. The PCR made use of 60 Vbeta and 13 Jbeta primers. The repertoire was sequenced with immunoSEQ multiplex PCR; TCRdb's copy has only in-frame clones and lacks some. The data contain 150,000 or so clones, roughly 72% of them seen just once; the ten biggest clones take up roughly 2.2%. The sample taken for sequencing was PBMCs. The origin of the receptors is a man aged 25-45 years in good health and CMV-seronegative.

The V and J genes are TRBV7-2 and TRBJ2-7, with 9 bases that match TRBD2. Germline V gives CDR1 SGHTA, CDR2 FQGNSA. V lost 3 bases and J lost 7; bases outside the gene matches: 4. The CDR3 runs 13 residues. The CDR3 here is CASSLGGGVEQYF. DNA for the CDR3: TGTGCCAGCAGCTTGGGCGGGGGGGTTGAGCAGTACTTC.

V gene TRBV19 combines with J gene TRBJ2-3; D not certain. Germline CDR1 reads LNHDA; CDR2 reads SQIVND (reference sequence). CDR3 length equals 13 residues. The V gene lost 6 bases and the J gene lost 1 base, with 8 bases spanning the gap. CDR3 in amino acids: CASRSLGTDTQYF. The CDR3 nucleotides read TGTGCCAGTAGGAGCCTTGGCACAGATACGCAGTATTTT.

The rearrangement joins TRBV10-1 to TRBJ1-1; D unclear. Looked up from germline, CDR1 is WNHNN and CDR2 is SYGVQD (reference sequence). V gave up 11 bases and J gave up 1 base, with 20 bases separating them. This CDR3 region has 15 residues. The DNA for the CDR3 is TGCGCCTCGGATGGGAGTGTGTCGGGGAACACTGAAGCTTTCTTT. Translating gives CASDGSVSGNTEAFF.

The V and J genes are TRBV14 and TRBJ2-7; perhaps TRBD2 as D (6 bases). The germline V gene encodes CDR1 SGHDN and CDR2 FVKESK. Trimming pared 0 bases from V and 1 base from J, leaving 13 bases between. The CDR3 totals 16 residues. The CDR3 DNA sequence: TGTGCCAGCAGCCAAGAAACCGGGACTGCGTCCTACGAGCAGTACTTC. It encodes CASSQETGTASYEQYF.

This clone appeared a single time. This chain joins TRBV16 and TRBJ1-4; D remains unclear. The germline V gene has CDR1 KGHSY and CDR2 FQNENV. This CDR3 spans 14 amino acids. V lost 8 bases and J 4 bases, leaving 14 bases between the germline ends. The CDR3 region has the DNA TGTGCCAGCGCCTACCTAGCCTATAATGAAAAACTGTTTTTT. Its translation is CASAYLAYNEKLFF.

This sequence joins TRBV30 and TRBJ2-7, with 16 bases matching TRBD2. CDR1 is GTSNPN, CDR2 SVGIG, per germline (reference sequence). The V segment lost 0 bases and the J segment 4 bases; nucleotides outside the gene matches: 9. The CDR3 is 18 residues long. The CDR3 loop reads CAWSVLGTSGGVVYEQYF. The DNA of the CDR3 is TGTGCCTGGAGTGTACTGGGGACTAGCGGGGGGGTGGTATACGAGCAGTACTTC. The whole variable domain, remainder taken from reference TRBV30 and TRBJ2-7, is SQTIHQWPATLVQPVGSPLSLECTVEGTSNPNLYWYRQAAGRGLQLLFYSVGIGQISSEVPQNLSASRPQDRQFILSSKKLLLSDSGFYLCAWSVLGTSGGVVYEQYFGPGTRLTVT.

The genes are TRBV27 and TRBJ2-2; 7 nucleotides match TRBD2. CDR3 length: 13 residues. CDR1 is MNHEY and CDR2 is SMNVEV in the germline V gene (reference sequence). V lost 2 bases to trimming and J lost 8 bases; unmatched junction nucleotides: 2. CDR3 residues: CASSLEAGGELFF. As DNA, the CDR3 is TGTGCCAGCAGTTTAGAAGCGGGAGGGGAGCTGTTTTTT.

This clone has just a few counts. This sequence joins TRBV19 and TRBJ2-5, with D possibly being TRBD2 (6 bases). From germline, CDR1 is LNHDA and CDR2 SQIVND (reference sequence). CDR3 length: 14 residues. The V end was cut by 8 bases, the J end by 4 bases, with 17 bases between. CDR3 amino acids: CASSRGLGSETQYF. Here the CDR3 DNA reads TGTGCCAGTTCCCGGGGGTTGGGGTCAGAGACCCAGTACTTC. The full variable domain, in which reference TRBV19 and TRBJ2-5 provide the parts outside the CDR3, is DGGITQSPKYLFRKEGQNVTLSCEQNLNHDAMYWYRQDPGQGLRLIYYSQIVNDFQKGDIAEGYSVSREKKESFPLTVTSAQKNPTAFYLCASSRGLGSETQYFGPGTRLLVL.